This TCR beta chain came from a study of early T cells in non-severe SARS-CoV-2 infection. V dropped 3 bases and J dropped 4; count of bases not matched to a gene: 14. This CDR3 has 17 residues. This clonotype occurred many times. Unique molecular identifiers (one per individual cDNA molecule) were attached. TCRdb passed the 5' RACE reads through MiXCR, listing each CDR3 protein once. The table lists tens of thousands of distinct CDR3 sequences, around 9.3% of them singletons. The chain employs TRBV12-3 or TRBV12-4 and TRBJ2-7; TRBD2 aligns across 8 bases. This material consisted of whole blood, taken at baseline. The clonotype originates from an adult who was a healthcare worker with PCR-confirmed SARS-CoV-2 infection or an uninfected control (not recorded which). The CDR3 spells CASSFYRPAGGSYEQYF. The CDR3 bases are TGTGCCAGCAGTTTCTATCGTCCCGCGGGGGGATCATACGAGCAGTACTTC.